What follows are 29 T cell receptor beta chains derived from one specimen sequenced in a study of T cell responses to AZD1222 COVID-19 vaccine. Profiling relied on immunoSEQ multiplex PCR, and the TCRdb table lists in-frame clones only, not all of them. The table has around 90,000 clones, approximately 90% seen once. Sequencing was performed on peripheral blood, taken on day 0 of MenACWY control vaccination. All receptors derive from an adult in good health.

The chain uses TRBV19 and TRBJ2-2; 7 nucleotides align to TRBD1. This CDR3 is 14 amino acids long. With 6 bases clipped from V and 5 bases from J, the junction kept 6 bases outside the gene matches. Germline V gives CDR1 LNHDA, CDR2 SQIVND (reference sequence). The CDR3, as DNA: TGTGCCAGTAGGGGGCAGGGGGAAACCGGGGAGCTGTTTTTT. Protein product: CASRGQGETGELFF.

This chain joins TRBV6-5 and TRBJ2-7, with D possibly being TRBD1 (6 bases). V shed 5 bases and J shed 4 bases, with 15 bases lying between them. CDR1 is MNHEY and CDR2 is SVGAGI in the germline V gene. The CDR3 totals 14 residues. This CDR3 reads CASSRNRDLYEQYF. In nucleotides, the CDR3 is TGTGCCAGCAGTCGAAACAGGGATTTATACGAGCAGTACTTC.

The rearrangement links TRBV27 to TRBJ1-1; D unclear. V gave up 5 bases and J gave up 4 bases, with 20 bases separating them. Germline lookup yields CDR1 MNHEY and CDR2 SMNVEV (reference sequence). The CDR3 totals 16 residues. The CDR3 reads CASSPMEKGRSTEAFF. In nucleotides, the CDR3 is TGTGCCAGCAGTCCCATGGAAAAGGGAAGGAGCACTGAAGCTTTCTTT.

The sample holds a few counts of this clone. The chain is built from TRBV19 and TRBJ2-7; 7 positions agree with TRBD1. Germline-derived CDR1 and CDR2 are LNHDA and SQIVND (reference sequence). CDR3 length: 16 residues. Trimming removed 5 bases from V and 3 bases from J; junction bases left unmatched: 13. The CDR3 loop reads CASSETGSNGYYEQYF. As DNA, the CDR3 is TGTGCCAGTAGTGAGACAGGGTCGAACGGGTACTACGAGCAGTACTTC.

The J gene is TRBJ1-1, the V gene TRBV28; maybe TRBD1 (5 bases). The CDR3 sequence is 14 residues long. Germline V CDR1 and CDR2: MDHEN, SYDVKM. Trimming shortened V by 6 bases and J by 1 base, and 12 bases separated the two germline ends. The chain's CDR3 is CASRIQGSNTEAFF. CDR3 nucleotides: TGTGCCAGCAGGATTCAGGGATCGAACACTGAAGCTTTCTTT.

The rearrangement uses TRBV2 and TRBJ2-1; TRBD2 matches at 12 bases. The V and J ends lost 8 bases and 7 bases, in that order; junction bases with no gene match: 3. The CDR3 runs 13 residues. Germline CDR1 SNHLY, CDR2 FYNNEI. The CDR3 region has the DNA TGTGCCAGCCGGACTAGCGGGAAAAATGAGCAGTTCTTC. As protein: CASRTSGKNEQFF.

The J gene is TRBJ2-3, the V gene TRBV3-1 (or the pseudogene TRBV3-2); D perhaps matches TRBD2 (5 bases). The CDR3 extends over 16 amino acids. Between the trimmed V and J ends, which lost 3 bases and 2 bases, there was a span of 15 bases. Germline V CDR1 and CDR2: LGHDT, YNNKEL (reference sequence). CDR3 residues: CASSQGEIVNTDTQYF. DNA of the CDR3: TGTGCCAGCAGCCAGGGAGAAATCGTCAACACAGATACGCAGTATTTT.

The V gene is TRBV6-4, the J gene TRBJ2-3; either TRBD1 or TRBD2 may supply D (5 bases each). CDR3 length equals 15 residues. Germline CDR1 and CDR2: MRHNA and SNTAGT. With 3 bases removed from V and 5 bases from J, the gap between germline ends came to 15 bases. The CDR3 sequence is CASSEGTPGGDTQYF. The CDR3 DNA follows: TGTGCCAGCAGTGAAGGGACCCCGGGTGGAGATACGCAGTATTTT.

CDR3 in amino acids: CASSKGEVGSAKNIQYF. The DNA of the CDR3 is TGTGCCAGCAGCAAAGGAGAGGTGGGTTCGGCCAAAAACATTCAGTACTTC. The rearrangement uses TRBV21-1 and TRBJ2-4; the DNA was not compared with TRBD2, the D call given in the table. TRBV21-1 is a recognized pseudogene. The CDR3 has 17 residues.

The chain employs TRBV5-1 and TRBJ1-2, with 8 bases matching TRBD1. Germline V gene sequence: CDR1 SGHRS, CDR2 YFSETQ. J gave up 0 bases and V 0 bases, and 4 bases lay outside the gene matches. The CDR3 is made up of 16 amino acids. This CDR3 reads CASSLGQGFANYGYTF. CDR3 DNA: TGCGCCAGCAGCTTGGGACAGGGGTTTGCTAACTATGGCTACACCTTC.

The CDR3 nucleotides read TGTGCCACCAGCGCGATGGCGGGAGTGAGAAATGAGCAGTTCTTC. It codes for CATSAMAGVRNEQFF. The chain has TRBV24-1 and TRBJ2-1; 7 nucleotides match TRBD2. The germline gives CDR1 KGHDR, CDR2 SFDVKD. V dropped 7 bases and J dropped 7; count of bases not matched to a gene: 12. The length of the CDR3 is 15 residues.

V usage is TRBV5-1 and J usage is TRBJ1-5, with TRBD1 identical over 9 bases. Losses at the gene ends were 5 bases for V and 6 bases for J; bases not matched to a gene: 9. The CDR3 loop spans 15 amino acids. Germline CDR1 reads SGHRS; CDR2 reads YFSETQ. CDR3 protein: CASSPSPDRGQPQHF. The DNA of the CDR3 is TGCGCCAGCAGTCCCTCCCCGGACAGGGGTCAGCCCCAGCATTTT.

The chain recombines TRBV6-2 or TRBV6-3 with TRBJ2-7; 8 nucleotides line up with TRBD1. Trimming cost V 6 bases and J 5 bases; bases outside gene matches: 9. Germline CDR1 reads MNHEY; CDR2 reads SVGEGT. The CDR3 extends over 14 amino acids. The CDR3 nucleotides are TGTGCCAGCAGCCGAGGACAGGGACTTGACGAGCAGTACTTC. It is translated as CASSRGQGLDEQYF.

This clone was recorded only once. The chain has TRBV29-1 and TRBJ2-3; 7 bases map to TRBD2. V lost 2 bases and J lost 4; bases outside the gene matches: 6. Germline V gene data show CDR1 as SQVTM and CDR2 as ANQGSEA. This CDR3 has 14 residues. The CDR3 loop is CSVEPTAGPDTQYF. CDR3 bases: TGCAGCGTTGAACCGACAGCGGGGCCAGATACGCAGTATTTT.

As regards this clone: The same CDR3 also results from other DNA sequences found in this sample. This chain links TRBV7-9 with TRBJ2-7, with 12 nucleotides matching TRBD2. This CDR3 region has 15 residues. Germline-derived CDR1 and CDR2 are SEHNR and FQNEAQ (reference sequence). The ends lost 6 bases at V and 4 bases at J; junction bases unmatched: 7. The CDR3 region is CASRLTSGSSYEQYF. As DNA, the CDR3 is TGTGCCAGCAGGTTGACTAGCGGGAGCTCGTACGAGCAGTACTTC.

This rearrangement joins TRBV6-5 to TRBJ1-2; 7 bases line up with TRBD1. The CDR3 runs 13 residues. J was trimmed by 4 bases and V by 4 bases; bases with no gene match: 3. Germline loops: CDR1 MNHEY, CDR2 SVGAGI. The CDR3 nucleotides read TGTGCCAGCAGTTCCGACAGGGCCTATGGCTACACCTTC. It yields the protein CASSSDRAYGYTF.

V and J are TRBV5-6 and TRBJ2-7; 7 bases line up with TRBD1. CDR1 is SGHDT, CDR2 YYEEEE, per germline. The CDR3 spans 16 residues. V trimming: 0 bases; J trimming: 2 bases; junction bases outside the gene matches: 8. The chain's CDR3 is CASSLVGGGLAYEQYF. The CDR3 DNA reads TGTGCCAGCAGCTTGGTAGGGGGCGGATTAGCCTACGAGCAGTACTTC.

V gene TRBV29-1 combines with J gene TRBJ1-1; D ambiguous. Germline V gene data show CDR1 as SQVTM and CDR2 as ANQGSEA. Between the trimmed V and J ends, which lost 1 base and 5 bases, there was a span of 8 bases. The length of the CDR3 is 12 residues. CDR3 sequence reads: CSVEGRRTEAFF. Here the CDR3 DNA reads TGCAGCGTTGAAGGCAGGCGGACTGAAGCTTTCTTT.

The chain employs TRBV28 and TRBJ2-4; the D gene could be TRBD1 or TRBD2 (6 bases each). Germline values: CDR1 MDHEN, CDR2 SYDVKM. The CDR3 runs to 13 residues. CDR3 bases: TGTGGCGTAGGGGGGACCACCAAAAACATTCAGTACTTC. Translation gives CGVGGTTKNIQYF.

The chain has TRBV7-3 and TRBJ1-2; tentative D call: TRBD1 (5 bases). From germline, CDR1 is SGHTA and CDR2 FQGTGA. The germline V and J ends were trimmed by 3 bases and 6 bases, with 11 bases remaining between them. The CDR3 sequence is 13 residues long. The CDR3 bases are TGTGCCAGCAGCTTGAGGGGTTTTGATGGCTACACCTTC. Its translation: CASSLRGFDGYTF.

The V gene is TRBV11-2, the J gene TRBJ2-7, with 9 bases that match TRBD1. CDR3 length equals 16 residues. With V trimmed by 3 bases and J by 1 base, 7 bases remained unmatched. Germline V gene data show CDR1 as SGHAT and CDR2 as FQNNGV. CDR3 nucleotide sequence: TGTGCCAGCAGCTTTAGGGGGACAGGGAAGTCCTACGAGCAGTACTTC. Protein sequence: CASSFRGTGKSYEQYF.

The gene calls are TRBV19 and TRBJ2-4, with D perhaps matching TRBD2 (5 bases). The CDR3 loop spans 15 amino acids. Germline CDR1 reads LNHDA; CDR2 reads SQIVND (reference sequence). With 8 bases removed from V and 0 bases from J, the gap between germline ends came to 14 bases. The CDR3 loop reads CASSGLGLAKNIQYF. The CDR3, as DNA: TGTGCCAGTTCGGGGTTGGGGTTAGCCAAAAACATTCAGTACTTC. Full variable domain (missing parts from reference TRBV19 and TRBJ2-4): DGGITQSPKYLFRKEGQNVTLSCEQNLNHDAMYWYRQDPGQGLRLIYYSQIVNDFQKGDIAEGYSVSREKKESFPLTVTSAQKNPTAFYLCASSGLGLAKNIQYFGAGTRLSVL.

This chain links TRBV7-8 with TRBJ2-7; TRBD1 matches at 10 bases. CDR1 SGHVS and CDR2 FQNEAQ come from the germline V gene. With V trimmed by 1 base and J by 7 bases, 7 bases remained unmatched. The CDR3 consists of 15 residues. Here the CDR3 DNA reads TGTGCCAGCAGCTTAGGACAGGGGGCCTCCCTAGAGCAGTACTTC. This sequence encodes CASSLGQGASLEQYF. Combining the CDR3 with reference TRBV7-8 and TRBJ2-7 gives the whole variable domain GAGVSQSPRYKVAKRGQDVALRCDPISGHVSLFWYQQALGQGPEFLTYFQNEAQLDKSGLPSDRFFAERPEGSVSTLKIQRTQQEDSAVYLCASSLGQGASLEQYFGPGTRLTVT.

The V and J genes are TRBV28 and TRBJ1-4; D gene unclear. Germline loops: CDR1 MDHEN, CDR2 SYDVKM. This CDR3 has 11 amino acids. V lost 9 bases and J 6 bases, leaving 8 bases between the germline ends. The CDR3 DNA sequence: TGTGCCAGTTTGTTGGATGAAAAACTGTTTTTT. The encoded protein is CASLLDEKLFF. Combining the CDR3 with reference TRBV28 and TRBJ1-4 gives the whole variable domain DVKVTQSSRYLVKRTGEKVFLECVQDMDHENMFWYRQDPGLGLRLIYFSYDVKMKEKGDIPEGYSVSREKKERFSLILESASTNQTSMYLCASLLDEKLFFGSGTQLSVL.

The chain links TRBV12-3 or TRBV12-4 to TRBJ2-7; 8 nucleotides align to TRBD1. This CDR3 region has 12 residues. V was clipped by 8 bases and J by 4 bases; unmatched bases: 4. Here the CDR3 reads CASGRGRYEQYF. The CDR3, as DNA: TGTGCCAGCGGCAGGGGGCGGTACGAGCAGTACTTC.

V and J are TRBV20-1 and TRBJ2-7; TRBD2 aligns across 13 bases. Germline CDR1 is DFQATT and CDR2 is SNEGSKA (reference sequence). CDR3 size: 15 residues. Trimming removed 3 bases from V and 2 bases from J; junction bases left unmatched: 4. The CDR3 DNA reads as TGCAGTGCTAGTATACTAGCGGGAGGGACCTACGAGCAGTACTTC. Protein sequence: CSASILAGGTYEQYF.

This chain uses TRBV5-1 with TRBJ2-1, with a tentative D call TRBD1 (5 bases). V was clipped by 6 bases and J by 3 bases, with 7 bases between them. Germline CDR1 reads SGHRS; CDR2 reads YFSETQ. There are 12 residues in the CDR3. Here the CDR3 reads CASTRGYNEQFF. The CDR3 coding sequence is TGCGCCAGCACTAGGGGCTACAATGAGCAGTTCTTC.

The rearrangement joins TRBV3-1 (or the pseudogene TRBV3-2) to TRBJ2-3; tentative D call: TRBD2 (6 bases). The length of the CDR3 is 15 residues. From germline, CDR1 is LGHDT and CDR2 YNNKEL (reference sequence). V lost 1 base to trimming and J lost 6 bases, with 14 bases between them. CDR3 sequence: CASSQGNGRGDTQYF. The CDR3 region has the DNA TGTGCCAGCAGCCAAGGTAACGGGAGAGGGGATACGCAGTATTTT.

The chain joins TRBV9 to TRBJ1-1; 7 bases are a match to TRBD1. This CDR3 comprises 14 residues. The V and J ends lost 4 bases and 4 bases, in that order; junction bases with no gene match: 7. Germline assignment: CDR1 SGDLS and CDR2 YYNGEE. CDR3 coding DNA: TGTGCCAGCAGCATTACAGGGGTCAGCACTGAAGCTTTCTTT. Protein product: CASSITGVSTEAFF.